The present T cell receptor beta chain was sequenced within a study of T cell clonotyping in hematopoietic cell transplantation. General study points: Recipient TCR diversity dropped after transplant; expanded clonotypes rose from day 30 to 180.

On this clone itself: Its specificity is unknown.

The CDR3 is 16 amino acids. Germline CDR1 reads SGDLS; CDR2 reads YYNGEE. With V trimmed by 0 bases and J by 3 bases, 7 bases remained unmatched. The protocol was immunoSEQ multiplex PCR, while the TCRdb copy is restricted to in-frame clones and leaves out a portion. The sample has around 16,000 clones, about two thirds seen once. The gene calls are TRBV9 and TRBJ2-3, with 7 positions matching TRBD2. The sample consisted of PBMCs, taken 30 days after allogeneic stem cell transplant. The clonotype originates from a male patient aged 45-60 years who had an allogeneic stem cell transplant from an unrelated donor, so T cells may come from the graft donor. Some clones in this sample may be carry-over from other donors' samples. The CDR3 DNA is TGTGCCAGCAGCGTAGGAGCGGGAATTCTGACAGATACGCAGTATTTT. Translated, it gives CASSVGAGILTDTQYF. Looking up the rest from reference TRBV9 and TRBJ2-3 gives the full variable domain: DSGVTQTPKHLITATGQRVTLRCSPRSGDLSVYWYQQSLDQGLQFLIQYYNGEERAKGNILERFSAQQFPDLHSELNLSSLELGDSALYFCASSVGAGILTDTQYFGPGTRLTVL.